This TCR beta chain was obtained from a study of T cells in Graves' hyperthyroidism and ophthalmopathy. The study left out patients who had uncontrolled infection, other autoimmune disease, pregnancy or lactation. Overall study findings and caveats: Also found in blood were most expanded thyroid clonotypes above 0.001.

The CDR3 is 14 amino acids. V gave up 2 bases and J gave up 3 bases, with 11 bases separating them. Germline CDR1 GTSNPN, CDR2 SVGIG (reference sequence). Researchers took RNA transcripts and amplified the TCR beta CDR3 regions from them. First-round RT-PCR of the TCR CDR3 relied on the HTBI primer set. Using its own MiXCR run on the multiplex PCR reads, TCRdb lists one record per CDR3 protein. The top ten hold 25% to 30% of the sample, which has approximately 380,000 distinct CDR3 sequences, about an eighth seen once. This clonotype has at least ten counts. What it recognizes is unknown. Sequencing input: blood. The receptor's source is a middle-aged man with Graves' ophthalmopathy. V gene TRBV30 combines with J gene TRBJ2-1; tentatively, D is TRBD1 (5 bases). The CDR3 bases are TGTGCCTGGAGTAGGGGAATTAGCTACAATGAGCAGTTCTTC. Translation: CAWSRGISYNEQFF.